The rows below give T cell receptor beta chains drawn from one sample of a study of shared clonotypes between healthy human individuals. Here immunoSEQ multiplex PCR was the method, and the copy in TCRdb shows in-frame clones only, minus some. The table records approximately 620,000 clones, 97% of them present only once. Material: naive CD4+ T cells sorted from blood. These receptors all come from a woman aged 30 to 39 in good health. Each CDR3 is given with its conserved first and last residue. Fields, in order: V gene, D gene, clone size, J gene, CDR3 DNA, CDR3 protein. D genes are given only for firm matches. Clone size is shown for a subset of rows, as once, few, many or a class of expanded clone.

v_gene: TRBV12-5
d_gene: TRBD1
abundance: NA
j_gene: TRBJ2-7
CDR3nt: TGTGCTAGTGGTTTGCCTGGCCTTCCGGGACAGGGCCACTACGAGCAGTACTTC
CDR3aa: CASGLPGLPGQGHYEQYF

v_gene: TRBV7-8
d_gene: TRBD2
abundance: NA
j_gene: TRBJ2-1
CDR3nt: TGTGCCAGCAGCTTAGTTGGGGGGGTCGATGAGCAGTTCTTC
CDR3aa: CASSLVGGVDEQFF

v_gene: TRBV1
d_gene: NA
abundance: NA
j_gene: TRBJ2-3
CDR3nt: TGCACCAGCAGCCAAGGGACGCACACAGATACGCAGTATTTT
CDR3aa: CTSSQGTHTDTQYF

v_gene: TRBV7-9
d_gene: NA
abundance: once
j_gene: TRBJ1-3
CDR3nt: TGTGCCAGCAGCTTAGGGCAGACAAGCTCTGGAAACACCATATATTTT
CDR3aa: CASSLGQTSSGNTIYF

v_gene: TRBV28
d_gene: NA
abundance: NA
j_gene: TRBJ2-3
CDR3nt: TGTGCCAGCACCCTGAGGGGAAGGGGGGGCACAGATACGCAGTATTTT
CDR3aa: CASTLRGRGGTDTQYF

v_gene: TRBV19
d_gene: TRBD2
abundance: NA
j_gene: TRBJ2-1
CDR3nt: TGTGCCAGTAGTCGCCGAGGGACTAGCGGGAGCAGGTTCCGCAATGAGCAGTTCTTC
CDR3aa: CASSRRGTSGSRFRNEQFF

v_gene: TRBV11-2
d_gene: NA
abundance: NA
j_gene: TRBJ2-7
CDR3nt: TGTGCCAGCAGCTTCACGGGAAGAGACTACGAGCAGTACTTC
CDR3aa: CASSFTGRDYEQYF

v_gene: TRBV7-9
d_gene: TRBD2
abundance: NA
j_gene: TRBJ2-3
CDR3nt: TGTGCCAGCAGCTTCCGACTAGCGGCCACAGATACGCAGTATTTT
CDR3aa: CASSFRLAATDTQYF

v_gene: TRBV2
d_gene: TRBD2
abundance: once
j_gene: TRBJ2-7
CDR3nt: TGTGCCTCAAATCCCGGTAGCGGGAGGGCGTGGCAGTACTTC
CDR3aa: CASNPGSGRAWQYF

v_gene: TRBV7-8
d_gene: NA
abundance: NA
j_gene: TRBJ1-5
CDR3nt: TGTGCCAGCAGCTTTTCAAGCGATCAGCCCCAGCATTTT
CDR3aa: CASSFSSDQPQHF

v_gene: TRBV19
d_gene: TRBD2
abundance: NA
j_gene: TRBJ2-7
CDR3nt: TGTGCCAGTAGTCATAGGACTAGCGGGGCAAGCTCCTACGAGCAGTACTTC
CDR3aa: CASSHRTSGASSYEQYF

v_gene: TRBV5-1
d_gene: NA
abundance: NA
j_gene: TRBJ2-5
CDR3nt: TGCGCCAGCAGCCATGATACCTGGGGGGAGACCCAGTACTTC
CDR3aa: CASSHDTWGETQYF

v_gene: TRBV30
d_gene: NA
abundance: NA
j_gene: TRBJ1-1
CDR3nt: TGTGCCTGGAGTGTACGGCGTTGGGGGTTCACTTTCTTT
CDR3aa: CAWSVRRWGFTFF

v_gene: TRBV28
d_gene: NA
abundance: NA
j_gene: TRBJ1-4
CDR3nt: TGTGCCAGCAGTTTACCGGGGGCAGCTGAAAAACTGTTTTTT
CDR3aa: CASSLPGAAEKLFF

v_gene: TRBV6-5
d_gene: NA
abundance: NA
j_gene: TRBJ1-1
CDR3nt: TGTGCCAGCAGTTACCCGGGACAAAAAAACACTGAAGCTTTCTTT
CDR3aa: CASSYPGQKNTEAFF

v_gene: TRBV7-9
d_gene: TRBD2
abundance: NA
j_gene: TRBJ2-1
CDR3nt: TGTGCCAGCAGCACACAGCGGGAGGCCGGGAATGAGCAGTTCTTC
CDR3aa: CASSTQREAGNEQFF

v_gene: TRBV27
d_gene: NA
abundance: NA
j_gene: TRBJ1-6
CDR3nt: TGTGCCAGCAGTAATAAGGGGGGGCCTAATTCACCCCTCCACTTT
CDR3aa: CASSNKGGPNSPLHF

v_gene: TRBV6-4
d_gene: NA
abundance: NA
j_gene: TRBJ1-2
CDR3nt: TGTGCCCGCGCATATGGCTACACCTTC
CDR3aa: CARAYGYTF

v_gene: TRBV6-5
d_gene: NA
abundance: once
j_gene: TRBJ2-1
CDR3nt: TGTGCCAGCAGTTCCCCGGGGCGGTCCTACAATGAGCAGTTCTTC
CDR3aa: CASSSPGRSYNEQFF

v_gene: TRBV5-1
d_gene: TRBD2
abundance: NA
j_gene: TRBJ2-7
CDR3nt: TGCGCCAGCAGCTTGGCCGGTTTTAGCGGGAGTGGATACGAGCAGTACTTC
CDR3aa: CASSLAGFSGSGYEQYF

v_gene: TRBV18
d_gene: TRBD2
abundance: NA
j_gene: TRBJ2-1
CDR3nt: TGTGCCAGCTCACCCCCGGGGCTAGCGGGAGTTGGTAATGAGCAGTTCTTC
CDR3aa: CASSPPGLAGVGNEQFF

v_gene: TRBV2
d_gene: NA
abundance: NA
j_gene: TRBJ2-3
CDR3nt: TGTGCCAGCAGCAGCGGACGCTTCACAGATACGCAGTATTTT
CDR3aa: CASSSGRFTDTQYF

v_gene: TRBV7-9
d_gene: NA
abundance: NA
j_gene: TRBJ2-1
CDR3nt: TGTGCCAGCAGCTTGGCCTCGGGACACAGCAATGAGCAGTTCTTC
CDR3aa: CASSLASGHSNEQFF

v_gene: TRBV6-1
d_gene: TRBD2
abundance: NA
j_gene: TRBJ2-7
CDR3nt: TGTGCCAGCAGTGAAGCGCTATTACTAGCGGGAGCAAGGATAGAGCAGTACTTC
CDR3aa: CASSEALLLAGARIEQYF

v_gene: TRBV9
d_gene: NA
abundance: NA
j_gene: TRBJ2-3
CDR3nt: TGTGCCAGCAGCGTAGGGACAGTCACAGATACGCAGTATTTT
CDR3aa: CASSVGTVTDTQYF

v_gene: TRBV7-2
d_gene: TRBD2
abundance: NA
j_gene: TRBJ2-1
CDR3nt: TGTGCCAGCAGCCCGCCGGGACTAGCGGGAGGTAATGAGCAGTTCTTC
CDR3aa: CASSPPGLAGGNEQFF

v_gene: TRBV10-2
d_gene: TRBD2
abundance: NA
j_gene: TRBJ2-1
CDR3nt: TGCGCCAGCAGGTTAGCGGGAGGTGGCAATGAGCAGTTCTTC
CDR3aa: CASRLAGGGNEQFF

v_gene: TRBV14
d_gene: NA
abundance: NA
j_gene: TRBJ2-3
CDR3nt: TGTGCCAGCAGCCACATGAGGGACCCCGGGCGTACGCAGTATTTT
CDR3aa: CASSHMRDPGRTQYF

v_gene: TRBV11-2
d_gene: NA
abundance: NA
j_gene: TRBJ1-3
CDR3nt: TGTGCCAGCAGCTTAGGTCCCGGGGCAGTCTACGGAAACACCATATATTTT
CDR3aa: CASSLGPGAVYGNTIYF

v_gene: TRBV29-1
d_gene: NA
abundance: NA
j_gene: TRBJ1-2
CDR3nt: TGCAGCGTTGGGGCCCTAGGGGGGTATGGCTACACCTTC
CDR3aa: CSVGALGGYGYTF

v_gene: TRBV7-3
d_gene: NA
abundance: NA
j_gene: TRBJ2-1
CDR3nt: TGTGCCAGCAGCCCCACCCGGGACTCGTCCAATGAGCAGTTCTTC
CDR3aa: CASSPTRDSSNEQFF

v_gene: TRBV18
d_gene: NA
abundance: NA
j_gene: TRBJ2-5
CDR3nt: TGTGCCAGCTCATTCCAGGGCGCCCAAGAGACCCAGTACTTC
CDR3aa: CASSFQGAQETQYF

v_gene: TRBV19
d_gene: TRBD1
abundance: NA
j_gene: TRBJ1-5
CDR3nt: TGTGCCAGTAGTCCAACGGACAGGGGGCAGGGTCAGCCCCAGCATTTT
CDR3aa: CASSPTDRGQGQPQHF

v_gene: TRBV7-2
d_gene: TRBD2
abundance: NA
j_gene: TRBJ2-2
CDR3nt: TGTGCCAGCAGCTTAAATAGCGGGAGGAACACCGGGGAGCTGTTTTTT
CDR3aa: CASSLNSGRNTGELFF

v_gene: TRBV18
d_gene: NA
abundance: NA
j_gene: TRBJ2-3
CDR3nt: TGTGCCAGCTCACCACGGATAGGGGCCGGAGATACGCAGTATTTT
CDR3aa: CASSPRIGAGDTQYF